The 7 T cell receptor beta chains below come from one sample, sequenced in a study of T cell responses to AZD1222 COVID-19 vaccine. Measured with immunoSEQ multiplex PCR; TCRdb has only the in-frame clones, and not every one. The sample consists of 150,000 to 180,000 clones, over 90% of them appearing once. Specimen: peripheral blood, collected 28 days after the second AZD1222 dose. The source of these receptors is an adult who received the AZD1222 COVID-19 vaccine.

This chain joins TRBV28 and TRBJ2-5; D remains unclear. Trimming removed 7 bases at V and 7 bases at J, with 4 bases between. CDR3 length: 9 residues. Looked up from germline, CDR1 is MDHEN and CDR2 is SYDVKM. CDR3 region: CASTGTQYF. CDR3 DNA: TGTGCCAGCACCGGGACCCAGTACTTC.

The chain recombines TRBV5-4 with TRBJ2-1; 7 bases are a match to TRBD2. V gave up 0 bases and J gave up 3 bases; unmatched junction bases: 6. Germline lookup yields CDR1 SGHNT and CDR2 YYREEE (reference sequence). This CDR3 comprises 16 residues. Written as DNA, the CDR3 is TGTGCCAGCAGCTTGGCCCCCGGGAGGAACTACAATGAGCAGTTCTTC. It codes for CASSLAPGRNYNEQFF. Full variable domain (outside the CDR3, taken from reference TRBV5-4 and TRBJ2-1): ETGVTQSPTHLIKTRGQQVTLRCSSQSGHNTVSWYQQALGQGPQFIFQYYREEENGRGNFPPRFSGLQFPNYSSELNVNALELDDSALYLCASSLAPGRNYNEQFFGPGTRLTVL.

This chain's CDR3 is CASSKRDSPNTGELFF. The CDR3 nucleotides read TGTGCCAGCAGTAAACGGGACTCGCCGAACACCGGGGAGCTGTTTTTT. The V and J genes are TRBV2 and TRBJ2-2, with D possibly matching TRBD2 (6 bases). Per the germline V gene, CDR1 is SNHLY and CDR2 is FYNNEI. V gave up 5 bases and J gave up 0 bases, with 13 bases separating them. This CDR3 has 16 amino acids.

The chain links TRBV11-2 to TRBJ2-7, with 10 positions matching TRBD2. The CDR3 has 17 amino acids. Looked up from germline, CDR1 is SGHAT and CDR2 is FQNNGV. The V and J ends lost 0 bases and 7 bases, in that order; junction bases with no gene match: 12. CDR3 nucleotide sequence: TGTGCCAGCAGCTTAGATGGTCGGGCAGCGGGGGGGCTGGAGCAGTACTTC. Residues: CASSLDGRAAGGLEQYF.

In its sample, this clone was seen once. CDR3 bases: TGTGCCAGCTCACCAACTAGCGGGAGATCTGGGACAGATACGCAGTATTTT. Amino acid sequence: CASSPTSGRSGTDTQYF. V and J are TRBV18 and TRBJ2-3, with 11 bases identical to TRBD2. CDR3 length equals 17 residues. The germline V gene has CDR1 KGHSH and CDR2 LQKENI. Losses at the gene ends were 2 bases for V and 3 bases for J; bases not matched to a gene: 7.

J is TRBJ1-6 and V is TRBV12-3 or TRBV12-4, with D maybe TRBD1 (6 bases). V was cut by 5 bases and J by 5 bases, with 7 bases left in between. The CDR3 contains 13 residues. The CDR3 sequence: CASSRDNNSPLHF. The CDR3 nucleotides read TGTGCCAGCAGTCGGGACAATAATTCACCCCTCCACTTT.

This clone was seen just once. The chain links TRBV5-6 to TRBJ2-7; 10 bases are shared with TRBD1. Germline CDR1 and CDR2: SGHDT and YYEEEE. J was trimmed by 3 bases and V by 5 bases; bases with no gene match: 14. This CDR3 has 17 residues. The CDR3 region is CASRAGTGALSSYEQYF. The CDR3 DNA reads TGTGCCAGCAGGGCCGGGACAGGGGCCCTCTCCAGCTACGAGCAGTACTTC. Using reference TRBV5-6 and TRBJ2-7 for the parts outside the CDR3, the full variable domain is DAGVTQSPTHLIKTRGQQVTLRCSPKSGHDTVSWYQQALGQGPQFIFQYYEEEERQRGNFPDRFSGHQFPNYSSELNVNALLLGDSALYLCASRAGTGALSSYEQYFGPGTRLTVT.